These 3 T cell receptor beta chains came from one sample sequenced in a study of blood T cell repertoires in COVID-19. This table comes from immunoSEQ multiplex PCR, and its TCRdb copy is limited to in-frame clones, with some not included. Among under 170,000 clones, approximately 90% were seen once, and the ten largest hold approximately 4.1%. Sequencing input: peripheral blood. The source of these receptors is a woman in her fifties or sixties with active or convalescent COVID-19.

The V gene is TRBV6-5, the J gene TRBJ2-2; TRBD2 is a possible D gene (6 bases). The CDR3 consists of 15 residues. Germline lookup yields CDR1 MNHEY and CDR2 SVGAGI. Trimming pared 0 bases from V and 4 bases from J, leaving 9 bases between. The CDR3 here is CASSYSTGSTGELFF. In nucleotides, the CDR3 is TGTGCCAGCAGTTACTCGACCGGGAGCACCGGGGAGCTGTTTTTT.

This rearrangement joins TRBV6-5 to TRBJ1-6, with 7 positions matching TRBD1. The CDR3 is 14 amino acids. Germline V gene sequence: CDR1 MNHEY, CDR2 SVGAGI. V shed 3 bases and J 7 bases; nucleotides not matched to a gene: 3. CDR3: CASSYDRENSPLHF. In DNA form, the CDR3 reads TGTGCCAGCAGTTATGACAGGGAAAATTCACCCCTCCACTTT.

This chain joins TRBV10-3 and TRBJ1-2, with 9 bases that match TRBD1. The germline CDR1 and CDR2 sequences are ENHRY and SYGVKD. J was trimmed by 7 bases and V by 4 bases; bases with no gene match: 7. The CDR3 has 14 residues. The CDR3 sequence is CAISGRDRVFGYTF. The CDR3 region has the DNA TGTGCCATCAGTGGAAGGGACAGGGTTTTTGGCTACACCTTC.